One sample yielded the 25 T cell receptor beta chains listed below, sequenced in a study of T cell clonality in common variable immunodeficiency. Clones were read by immunoSEQ multiplex PCR, and TCRdb kept only the in-frame ones, dropping some. This repertoire holds roughly 40,000 clones, and none appear only once. Sequenced material: peripheral blood mononuclear cells. Source of these receptors: a person aged 18 to 75 in good health.

This clone was recorded many times. CDR3 bases read: TGTGCCAGTAGTGCTATTCCGGACAGGGGCGAG. Translation gives CASSAIPDRGE. In full, the CDR3 is CASSAIPDRGEQYF. The V gene is TRBV19, the J gene TRBJ2-7; 9 bases fit TRBD1. The read ends 3 residues before the CDR3 terminus; that terminus is restored from the germline J gene. Germline V gene data show CDR1 as LNHDA and CDR2 as SQIVND (reference sequence). Trimming took 5 bases from V and 6 from J; bases not matched to a gene: 8. CDR3 length equals 14 residues.

This clone came up many times. The read is 3 residues too short to cover the CDR3 end, so that end is filled in from the germline J gene. The chain carries TRBV19 and TRBJ2-7, with 8 bases aligning to TRBD1. Germline loops: CDR1 LNHDA, CDR2 SQIVND (reference sequence). V dropped 4 bases and J dropped 1; count of bases not matched to a gene: 6. This CDR3 comprises 15 residues. CDR3 protein: CASSNGQGGSYEQYF. The sequenced CDR3 bases are TGTGCCAGTAGTAATGGACAGGGAGGATCCTACGAG. The variable domain in full, with the rest retrieved from reference TRBV19 and TRBJ2-7, is DGGITQSPKYLFRKEGQNVTLSCEQNLNHDAMYWYRQDPGQGLRLIYYSQIVNDFQKGDIAEGYSVSREKKESFPLTVTSAQKNPTAFYLCASSNGQGGSYEQYFGPGTRLTVT.

In its sample, this clone was seen many times. The read finishes 3 residues shy of the CDR3 end, and the germline J gene is used to complete it. V usage is TRBV14 and J usage is TRBJ2-7; perhaps TRBD1 as D (6 bases). Germline values: CDR1 SGHDN, CDR2 FVKESK. The V end lost 4 bases, the J end lost 0 bases, and 13 bases lay between the germline ends. CDR3 length: 15 residues. The CDR3 DNA, read in part, is TGTGCCAGCAGCCGGGCACAGGGACCCTCCTACGAG. Its protein product is CASSRAQGPSYE. The full-length CDR3 reads as CASSRAQGPSYEQYF.

In its sample, this clone was seen many times. The CDR3 end falls 3 residues outside the read, so it is completed with the germline J gene. V is TRBV5-6 and J is TRBJ1-1; D gene unclear. CDR1 SGHDT and CDR2 YYEEEE come from the germline V gene. The CDR3 contains 12 residues. The CDR3 loop is CASSSTRRGAFF. The CDR3 DNA, read in part, is TGTGCCAGCAGCTCGACAAGGAGAGGA.

This clone was observed at least ten times. The read finishes 3 residues shy of the CDR3 end, and the germline J gene is used to complete it. This chain connects TRBV7-9 to TRBJ1-1; D is ambiguous. Germline CDR1 and CDR2: SEHNR and FQNEAQ (reference sequence). CDR3 size: 12 residues. The CDR3 bases that were read are TGTGCCAGCAGCTTAGTTCCAATCGAA. This codes for CASSLVPIE. The CDR3 in its entirety is CASSLVPIEAFF.

This clone ranks as medium-sized (0.01 to 0.1%). Sequencing ends 3 residues short of the CDR3 end; the germline J gene provides the rest. The rearrangement links TRBV5-1 to TRBJ2-2, with 9 bases matching TRBD1. V dropped 4 bases and J dropped 4; count of bases not matched to a gene: 8. This CDR3 spans 16 amino acids. Looked up from germline, CDR1 is SGHRS and CDR2 is YFSETQ. The covered CDR3 bases are TGCGCCAGCAGCGAACAGGGGGCAGGGACCACCGGGGAG. Protein sequence: CASSEQGAGTTGE. The full CDR3 sequence reads CASSEQGAGTTGELFF.

This clone was recorded many times. The read ends 3 residues shy of where the CDR3 ends; the end is completed using the germline J gene. The chain employs TRBV6-4 and TRBJ2-7, with a tentative D call TRBD1 (6 bases). Looked up from germline, CDR1 is MRHNA and CDR2 is SNTAGT. V was clipped by 5 bases and J by 4 bases, with 21 bases between them. This CDR3 region has 16 residues. The sequenced CDR3 bases are TGTGCCAGCAGTCCTTCCTTCAGGGGCATGGGGTACGAG. This gives the protein CASSPSFRGMGYE. The complete CDR3 sequence is CASSPSFRGMGYEQYF.

This clone was seen repeatedly, ten times or more. The CDR3 DNA, read in part, is TGTGCCAGCAGCCTGGGACAGACATCACCC. This encodes CASSLGQTSP. The CDR3 reads in full as CASSLGQTSPLHF. The chain uses TRBV3-1 (or the pseudogene TRBV3-2) and TRBJ1-6; 7 bases fit TRBD1. From the germline J gene comes the end of the CDR3, since the read stops 3 residues before it. This CDR3 is 13 amino acids long. Unmatched junction bases numbered 4, after V lost 4 bases and J lost 10 bases. Per the germline V gene, CDR1 is LGHDT and CDR2 is YNNKEL (reference sequence).

This clone was observed many times. The sequenced fragment ends 3 residues before the CDR3 boundary, so the rest is inferred from the germline J gene. The gene calls are TRBV5-6 and TRBJ2-7; perhaps TRBD2 as D (5 bases). There are 13 residues in the CDR3. Germline loops: CDR1 SGHDT, CDR2 YYEEEE. V was trimmed by 1 base and J by 3 bases, leaving 8 bases between them. The DNA read from the CDR3 is TGTGCCAGCAGCTTGTCCGGGGTCTACGAG. Translation: CASSLSGVYE. The CDR3, in full, reads CASSLSGVYEQYF. Full variable domain (remainder filled in from reference TRBV5-6 and TRBJ2-7): DAGVTQSPTHLIKTRGQQVTLRCSPKSGHDTVSWYQQALGQGPQFIFQYYEEEERQRGNFPDRFSGHQFPNYSSELNVNALLLGDSALYLCASSLSGVYEQYFGPGTRLTVT.

This clone was seen repeatedly, ten times or more. The read finishes 3 residues shy of the CDR3 end, and the germline J gene is used to complete it. The chain uses TRBV7-6 and TRBJ1-3, with TRBD1 matching 9 bases. Germline V gene data show CDR1 as SGHVS and CDR2 as FNYEAQ. J was trimmed by 3 bases and V by 2 bases; bases with no gene match: 11. This CDR3 contains 18 residues. The CDR3 is CASSLWSETGGGGNTIYF. Incomplete CDR3 DNA: TGTGCCAGCAGCTTATGGTCTGAAACAGGGGGCGGTGGAAACACC.

To note about this clone: The DNA ends 3 residues before the CDR3 does, and the rest of the CDR3 is filled in from the germline J gene. The chain uses TRBV7-9 and TRBJ1-1; a weak D match, TRBD1 (5 bases). With 7 bases removed from V and 7 bases from J, the gap between germline ends came to 19 bases. From germline, CDR1 is SEHNR and CDR2 FQNEAQ (reference sequence). The CDR3 consists of 14 residues. The CDR3 protein is CASTPLNGGIEAFF. The sequenced part of the CDR3 DNA is TGTGCCAGCACCCCGCTAAACGGGGGGATTGAA. Full variable domain (rest looked up from reference TRBV7-9 and TRBJ1-1): DTGVSQNPRHKITKRGQNVTFRCDPISEHNRLYWYRQTLGQGPEFLTYFQNEAQLEKSRLLSDRFSAERPKGSFSTLEIQRTEQGDSAMYLCASTPLNGGIEAFFGQGTRLTVV.

This clone showed up many times. The read comes to an end 3 residues before the CDR3 does, leaving the germline J gene to fill in the end. The V gene is TRBV4-2, the J gene TRBJ2-7, with D possibly matching TRBD1 (6 bases). Germline V gene sequence: CDR1 LGHNA, CDR2 YNFKEQ. V gave up 0 bases and J gave up 3 bases, with 18 bases separating them. The CDR3 runs to 17 residues. The CDR3 DNA, read in part, is TGTGCCAGCAGCCAAGATTGGGTGGGGGCGCAACGCTACGAG. This translates into CASSQDWVGAQRYE. The full CDR3 protein is CASSQDWVGAQRYEQYF.

This clone has a count of ten or more. The CDR3 goes on 3 residues after the read ends, and that part is filled in from the germline J gene. The chain is built from TRBV14 and TRBJ2-5, with TRBD2 as a possible D gene (5 bases). The CDR3 covers 17 residues. Germline assignment: CDR1 SGHDN and CDR2 FVKESK. The V gene lost 1 base and the J gene lost 3 bases, with 18 bases spanning the gap. The sequenced CDR3 bases are TGTGCCAGCAGCCAAGCTTCTGGGCTAACGGGGAAAGAGACC. Translation gives CASSQASGLTGKET. The full-length CDR3 reads as CASSQASGLTGKETQYF.

This clone was detected many times. The read ends 3 residues shy of where the CDR3 ends; the end is completed using the germline J gene. The V gene is TRBV19, the J gene TRBJ2-5; TRBD1 agrees at 7 bases. CDR1 is LNHDA and CDR2 is SQIVND in the germline V gene (reference sequence). J lost 4 bases, V lost 5 bases, and 10 bases had no gene match. The CDR3 spans 15 residues. CDR3 amino acids: CASSSRTGRVETQYF. Partial CDR3 DNA: TGTGCCAGTAGTTCTCGGACAGGAAGGGTAGAGACC.

Many counts were recorded for this clone. The CDR3 end lies 3 residues beyond the end of the read and is filled in from the germline J gene. V and J are TRBV5-6 and TRBJ2-2; no firm D call. The CDR3 totals 14 residues. Germline assignment: CDR1 SGHDT and CDR2 YYEEEE. The CDR3 loop reads CASSLAQDNSPLFF. Incomplete CDR3 DNA: TGTGCCAGCAGCTTGGCGCAGGATAATTCACCG.

This clone was picked up many times. The read terminates 3 residues ahead of where the CDR3 ends, so the germline J gene completes it. This chain links TRBV13 with TRBJ1-1; TRBD1 is a possible D gene (6 bases). V gave up 5 bases and J gave up 7 bases, with 14 bases separating them. The CDR3 extends over 13 amino acids. In germline, CDR1 is PRHDT, CDR2 FYEKMQ (reference sequence). The CDR3 DNA, read in part, is TGTGCCAGCAGCCCCCTGGCAGGGGATGAA. Residues: CASSPLAGDE. The entire CDR3 protein is CASSPLAGDEAFF. Full variable domain (missing parts from reference TRBV13 and TRBJ1-1): AAGVIQSPRHLIKEKRETATLKCYPIPRHDTVYWYQQGPGQDPQFLISFYEKMQSDKGSIPDRFSAQQFSDYHSELNMSSLELGDSALYFCASSPLAGDEAFFGQGTRLTVV.

The table lists this clone with many counts. The CDR3 end is not reached by the read, which stops 3 residues before it; the germline J gene fills it in. The gene calls are TRBV18 and TRBJ2-1; TRBD2 matches 9 bases. V was pared by 4 bases and J by 2 bases, with 6 bases of the junction left unmatched. This CDR3 contains 16 residues. Germline CDR1 and CDR2: KGHSH and LQKENI. CDR3 DNA (partial): TGTGCCAGCTCACTTGGGACTAGCAGTCCCTACAATGAG. Its protein is CASSLGTSSPYNE. The whole CDR3 sequence reads CASSLGTSSPYNEQFF.

This clone was recorded many times. Read data end 3 residues before the CDR3 end; the end is taken from the germline J gene. V usage is TRBV19 and J usage is TRBJ2-3, with 11 bases fitting TRBD2. Germline V gene data show CDR1 as LNHDA and CDR2 as SQIVND (reference sequence). Unmatched junction bases numbered 9, after V lost 8 bases and J lost 5 bases. The CDR3 runs 15 residues. The CDR3 protein is CASASLAGGIDTQYF. The part of the CDR3 DNA that was read is TGTGCCAGTGCCTCCTTAGCGGGGGGGATAGATACG.

This clone has a count of ten or more. The CDR3 is CSARPPQGARTQPQHF. The CDR3 bases that were read are TGCAGTGCTAGACCTCCACAGGGGGCGAGGACTCAGCCC. This chain joins TRBV20-1 and TRBJ1-5, with 9 bases identical to TRBD1. The DNA ends 3 residues before the CDR3 does, and the rest of the CDR3 is filled in from the germline J gene. This CDR3 contains 16 residues. The junction had 11 bases not matched to a gene; V was cut back by 2 bases and J by 6 bases. The germline CDR1 and CDR2 sequences are DFQATT and SNEGSKA (reference sequence).

For this clone: Read coverage stops 3 residues before the CDR3 terminus; the germline J gene supplies the remainder. The chain recombines TRBV19 with TRBJ2-7; D may be TRBD2 (5 bases). The CDR3 has 14 residues. CDR1 is LNHDA and CDR2 is SQIVND in the germline V gene (reference sequence). Between the trimmed V and J ends, which lost 7 bases and 3 bases, there was a span of 16 bases. This chain's CDR3 is CASTPGNGLYEQYF. The sequenced part of the CDR3 DNA is TGTGCCAGTACCCCCGGCAATGGACTCTACGAG.

Ten or more counts support this clone. The read ends 3 residues early relative to the CDR3; the germline J gene fills the gap. This sequence joins TRBV7-9 and TRBJ1-1; D unclear. The germline CDR1 and CDR2 sequences are SEHNR and FQNEAQ (reference sequence). The CDR3 is made up of 14 amino acids. V lost 5 bases to trimming and J lost 2 bases, with 12 bases between them. The CDR3 reads CASSPGSHNTEAFF. Incomplete CDR3 DNA: TGTGCCAGCAGCCCCGGGTCCCACAACACTGAA.

A note on this clone: The CDR3 extends 3 residues past the end of the read, so its final part is completed from the germline J gene. The chain recombines TRBV19 with TRBJ1-2, with a possible D match to TRBD1 (6 bases). This CDR3 has 13 amino acids. Looked up from germline, CDR1 is LNHDA and CDR2 is SQIVND (reference sequence). Partial CDR3 DNA: TGTGCCAGTAGTATAGACAGGGGCTACGAC. Encoded protein: CASSIDRGYD. The full CDR3 sequence reads CASSIDRGYDYTF. The full variable domain, its missing parts supplied by reference TRBV19 and TRBJ1-2, is DGGITQSPKYLFRKEGQNVTLSCEQNLNHDAMYWYRQDPGQGLRLIYYSQIVNDFQKGDIAEGYSVSREKKESFPLTVTSAQKNPTAFYLCASSIDRGYDYTFGSGTRLTVV.

Of note for this clone: With the read ending 3 residues before the CDR3 end, the germline J gene is used to fill in that end. The chain carries TRBV7-9 and TRBJ2-7; 7 nucleotides align to TRBD1. V lost 5 bases to trimming and J lost 5 bases; unmatched junction nucleotides: 3. Germline V gene lookup returns CDR1 SEHNR and CDR2 FQNEAQ (reference sequence). The CDR3 runs to 12 residues. CDR3 DNA (partial): TGTGCCAGCAGCCTAACAGGGGACGAG. It translates to CASSLTGDE. The full CDR3 protein is CASSLTGDEQYF.

With regard to this clone: The CDR3 end falls 3 residues outside the read, so it is completed with the germline J gene. The genes are TRBV2 and TRBJ2-2; TRBD1 matches at 7 bases. Germline-derived CDR1 and CDR2 are SNHLY and FYNNEI. The CDR3 length is 14 residues. V trimming: 4 bases; J trimming: 5 bases; junction bases outside the gene matches: 4. CDR3 amino acids: CASSVDRRTGELFF. The CDR3 DNA, read in part, is TGTGCCAGCAGTGTGGACAGGAGGACCGGGGAG.

The CDR3 reads CASSPGTGSYEQYF. The DNA read from the CDR3 is TGTGCCAGCAGCCCGGGGACAGGAAGCTACGAG. V is TRBV7-9 and J is TRBJ2-7; 8 bases fit TRBD1. The CDR3 end lies 3 residues beyond the end of the read and is filled in from the germline J gene. The length of the CDR3 is 14 residues. The J segment lost 3 bases and the V segment lost 5 bases, leaving 6 bases of the junction unmatched. Germline lookup yields CDR1 SEHNR and CDR2 FQNEAQ (reference sequence).